This TCR beta chain emerged from a study of blood T cell repertoires in COVID-19. Study-level information: The United States, Italy and Spain supplied acute and convalescent COVID-19 samples. The analysed material was cDNA or gDNA that came from T cells, B-cell-depleted T cells, or PBMCs.

CDR1 and CDR2 (germline): SNHLY, FYNNEI. Trimming took 7 bases from V and 1 from J, leaving 7 bases between them. This CDR3 region has 13 residues. The protocol was immunoSEQ multiplex PCR, while the TCRdb copy is restricted to in-frame clones and leaves out a portion. Of about 300,000 clones listed, roughly nine tenths are singletons. V is TRBV2 and J is TRBJ2-2, with D hard to call. The source is a man in his late teens or twenties who had recovered from COVID-19. Sequenced sample: peripheral blood. The CDR3 nucleotides are TGTGCCAGCACTATCCTGAACACCGGGGAGCTGTTTTTT. Residues: CASTILNTGELFF.